This entry lists 11 T cell receptor beta chains sequenced from one sample in a study of molecular identifiers for immune sequencing clone quantification (dated by TCRdb to the late 2010s). Library preparation used PCR. The data were produced on an Illumina HiSeq 4000. TCRdb reran the public reads through fastp at Q25 and MiXCR, keeping productive beta chains. Every entry covers one CDR3 protein and lists the most common genes and DNA from its rows. This sample is represented by 490,000 or so distinct CDR3 sequences; 20% to 25% of them were singletons. Approximately 0.8% of the sample is in the top ten clones. Sequenced material: naive CD8+ T cells from blood, with Jurkat cell RNA spiked in. The cell subset or site label, read with the paper, signifies: FACS-sorted CD8+CD4-CCR7+CD45RA+ naive T cells. These receptors came from a human donor in good health. Some libraries in this study had Jurkat cell RNA spiked in.

V is TRBV9 and J is TRBJ2-3, with a possible D match to TRBD2 (7 bases). This CDR3 is built from 16 residues. Trimming stripped 4 bases from V and 0 bases from J, with 15 bases between. Germline CDR1 reads SGDLS; CDR2 reads YYNGEE. The CDR3 sequence: CASSPKGGGSTDTQYF. The CDR3 region has the DNA TGTGCCAGCAGCCCAAAGGGGGGGGGGAGCACAGATACGCAGTATTTT. Complete variable domain (other parts from reference TRBV9 and TRBJ2-3): DSGVTQTPKHLITATGQRVTLRCSPRSGDLSVYWYQQSLDQGLQFLIQYYNGEERAKGNILERFSAQQFPDLHSELNLSSLELGDSALYFCASSPKGGGSTDTQYFGPGTRLTVL.

This clonotype was detected a few times. The chain recombines TRBV5-1 with TRBJ2-7; no definite D call. Trimming left V 4 bases short and J 4 bases short, with 21 bases between. The length of the CDR3 is 16 residues. Germline CDR1 and CDR2: SGHRS and YFSETQ. Written as DNA, the CDR3 is TGCGCCAGCAGCGACCCAGAATACACGTACGTTTACGAGCAGTACTTC. Translating gives CASSDPEYTYVYEQYF.

The chain links TRBV6-5 to TRBJ1-6; TRBD1 matches at 7 bases. Germline assignment: CDR1 MNHEY and CDR2 SVGAGI. The CDR3 spans 14 residues. V lost 5 bases, J lost 9 bases, and 7 bases stayed unmatched. As DNA, the CDR3 is TGTGCCAGCAGTACAGGGGTGGCCAGTTCACCCCTCCACTTT. Translating gives CASSTGVASSPLHF.

This chain joins TRBV19 and TRBJ2-7; 9 bases align to TRBD1. V trimming: 6 bases; J trimming: 3 bases; junction bases outside the gene matches: 9. This CDR3 has 15 amino acids. Germline loops: CDR1 LNHDA, CDR2 SQIVND (reference sequence). As DNA, the CDR3 is TGTGCCAGTAGCATTGCCGGGACAGGGTTCTACGAGCAGTACTTC. It specifies CASSIAGTGFYEQYF.

For this clonotype: Being one base from a much bigger clone, this may be a read error. V and J are TRBV9 and TRBJ2-3, with D unresolved. Gene TRBJ1-5 matches the end of the DNA better, so the J call may be wrong. The CDR3 is 19 residues long. In germline, CDR1 is SGDLS, CDR2 YYNGEE. The CDR3 region is CASSVGGFTLGKRTDTQHF. CDR3 nucleotides: TGTGCCAGCAGCGTAGGAGGTTTTACCCTTGGAAAGCGCACAGATACGCAGCATTTT.

The sample holds a few counts of this clonotype. This sequence joins TRBV11-2 and TRBJ2-1; D is ambiguous. This CDR3 has 14 amino acids. The V and J ends lost 1 base and 2 bases respectively, with 6 bases between them. CDR1 is SGHAT, CDR2 FQNNGV, per germline. CDR3 in amino acids: CASSLGTPYNEQFF. In DNA, the CDR3 is TGTGCCAGCAGCTTAGGTACCCCCTACAATGAGCAGTTCTTC.

There are a few counts of this clonotype. This chain connects TRBV19 to TRBJ2-2; 7 bases fit TRBD1. The CDR3 has 13 amino acids. V dropped 11 bases and J dropped 4; count of bases not matched to a gene: 7. CDR1 and CDR2 from the germline V gene are LNHDA and SQIVND (reference sequence). This chain's CDR3 is CAARDSGTGELFF. DNA of the CDR3: TGTGCCGCACGGGACAGTGGCACCGGGGAGCTGTTTTTT.

This clonotype was counted only a few times. This may be a read error: a much more frequent sequence differs by one nucleotide. The J gene is TRBJ2-5, the V gene TRBV7-2; maybe TRBD2 (5 bases). Looked up from germline, CDR1 is SGHTA and CDR2 is FQGNSA. The CDR3 runs 13 residues. V was shortened by 11 bases and J by 2 bases, with 15 bases between the two germline ends. The CDR3 bases are TGTGCCGGAGCGGCCCTCAATCAAGAGACCCAGTACTTC. Translation: CAGAALNQETQYF.

At least ten counts were recorded for this clonotype. The chain couples TRBV4-3 to TRBJ2-7; D unclear. The ends were cut back, 1 base at V and 4 bases at J, with 8 bases in the middle. Germline values: CDR1 LGHNA, CDR2 YSLEER. The CDR3 sequence is 13 residues long. CDR3 sequence: CASSQGRMYEQYF. The CDR3 bases are TGCGCCAGCAGCCAAGGCAGGATGTACGAGCAGTACTTC.

The chain carries TRBV30 and TRBJ2-7, with D unclear. The CDR3 loop spans 12 amino acids. Germline V lookup: CDR1 GTSNPN, CDR2 SVGIG (reference sequence). With 2 bases removed from V and 3 bases from J, the gap between germline ends came to 8 bases. DNA of the CDR3: TGTGCCTGGAGTTCGGAAGTCTACGAGCAGTACTTC. This codes for CAWSSEVYEQYF.

This clonotype was recorded at least ten times. The chain is built from TRBV9 and TRBJ2-7, with 11 bases that match TRBD1. Germline V gives CDR1 SGDLS, CDR2 YYNGEE. J lost 5 bases, V lost 4 bases, and 5 bases had no gene match. The CDR3 has 14 amino acids. CDR3 sequence (DNA): TGTGCCAGCAGCCCATGGACAGGGGGCAACGAGCAGTACTTC. This translates into CASSPWTGGNEQYF.